Below are 9 T cell receptor beta chains sequenced from a single sample in a study of T-cell reconstitution after alpha-beta-depleted transplantation in children. Using unique molecular identifiers, the investigators prepared the TCRbeta library. TCRdb re-called the PCR reads through MiXCR, storing one row per CDR3 protein. The data hold some 640,000 distinct CDR3 sequences, with roughly 17% observed a single time. Source: PBMCs from the stem cell graft donor, taken from the stem cell graft. Receptors originate from a human donor who donated a stem cell graft to a child with acute myeloid leukemia.

There are many counts of this clonotype. The chain is built from TRBV20-1 and TRBJ1-2; 8 bases are a match to TRBD1. Germline loops: CDR1 DFQATT, CDR2 SNEGSKA (reference sequence). V lost 6 bases, J lost 7 bases, and 4 bases stayed unmatched. This CDR3 has 11 residues. The DNA of the CDR3 is TGCAGTGCCGGACAGGGACTTGGCTACACCTTC. This sequence encodes CSAGQGLGYTF.

CDR3 in amino acids: CASSGTGVFGYTF. In DNA form, the CDR3 reads TGTGCCAGCAGCGGGACAGGGGTCTTTGGCTACACCTTC. The rearrangement joins TRBV7-2 to TRBJ1-2; 10 bases fit TRBD1. Losses at the gene ends were 5 bases for V and 7 bases for J; bases not matched to a gene: 4. The CDR3 has 13 amino acids. CDR1 SGHTA and CDR2 FQGNSA come from the germline V gene.

As for this clonotype: A read error may be the cause here, since a much bigger clone is one base away. The chain carries TRBV4-2 and TRBJ2-1; D ambiguous. This CDR3 is built from 16 residues. Trimming removed 2 bases from V and 0 bases from J, with 11 bases in between. The germline CDR1 and CDR2 sequences are LGHNA and YNFKEQ. Here the CDR3 DNA reads TGTGCCAGCAGCCAATCTGCATTAAGCTCCTACAATGAGCAGTTCTTC. Translating it yields CASSQSALSSYNEQFF.

This clonotype was recorded at least ten times. The chain is built from TRBV15 and TRBJ2-2; no firm D call. Germline CDR1 is LNHNV and CDR2 is YYDKDF (reference sequence). The V end was cut by 8 bases, the J end by 6 bases, with 7 bases between. CDR3 size: 11 residues. CDR3 in DNA: TGTGCCACCGGGGTGGCCGGGGAGCTGTTTTTT. It specifies CATGVAGELFF.

This clonotype occurred a few times. CDR3 bases: TGCAGTGCTAGTCGAATTGGACAGGGAAATGAAAAACTGTTTTTT. As protein: CSASRIGQGNEKLFF. The J gene is TRBJ1-4, the V gene TRBV20-1; TRBD1 agrees at 8 bases. The trim removed 3 bases at V and 5 bases at J, leaving 8 bases unmatched. The germline CDR1 and CDR2 sequences are DFQATT and SNEGSKA (reference sequence). The CDR3 totals 15 residues.

This clonotype was found a few times. This chain joins TRBV20-1 and TRBJ2-3, with 7 bases matching TRBD2. This CDR3 is built from 15 residues. Losses at the gene ends were 3 bases for V and 2 bases for J; bases not matched to a gene: 8. CDR1 is DFQATT, CDR2 SNEGSKA, per germline (reference sequence). Here the CDR3 DNA reads TGCAGTGCTAGCTTGGGGGGGGGTAACACAGATACGCAGTATTTT. Amino acid sequence: CSASLGGGNTDTQYF.

The rearrangement links TRBV28 to TRBJ2-6; TRBD2 agrees at 7 bases. This CDR3 has 18 residues. CDR1 and CDR2 from the germline V gene are MDHEN and SYDVKM. Germline trimming cut 3 bases from V and 0 bases from J; bases unmatched to any gene: 8. Here the CDR3 reads CASSFPGLVSSGANVLTF. CDR3 sequence (DNA): TGTGCCAGCAGTTTTCCCGGACTAGTAAGCTCTGGGGCCAACGTCCTGACTTTC.

The chain recombines TRBV5-1 with TRBJ2-5; D is ambiguous. The CDR3 sequence is 15 residues long. V lost 0 bases and J lost 5, with 14 bases in between. The germline V gene has CDR1 SGHRS and CDR2 YFSETQ. CDR3 sequence (DNA): TGCGCCAGCAGCTTGGAGGCGGCCGCAGGCGAGACCCAGTACTTC. Translation: CASSLEAAAGETQYF.

This clonotype was found many times. The chain couples TRBV20-1 to TRBJ2-3; unclear D gene. This CDR3 region has 13 residues. V lost 3 bases to trimming and J lost 4 bases, with 11 bases between them. Germline lookup yields CDR1 DFQATT and CDR2 SNEGSKA (reference sequence). In DNA, the CDR3 is TGCAGTGCTAGCGGAACCTGGGCAGATACGCAGTATTTT. This gives the protein CSASGTWADTQYF.